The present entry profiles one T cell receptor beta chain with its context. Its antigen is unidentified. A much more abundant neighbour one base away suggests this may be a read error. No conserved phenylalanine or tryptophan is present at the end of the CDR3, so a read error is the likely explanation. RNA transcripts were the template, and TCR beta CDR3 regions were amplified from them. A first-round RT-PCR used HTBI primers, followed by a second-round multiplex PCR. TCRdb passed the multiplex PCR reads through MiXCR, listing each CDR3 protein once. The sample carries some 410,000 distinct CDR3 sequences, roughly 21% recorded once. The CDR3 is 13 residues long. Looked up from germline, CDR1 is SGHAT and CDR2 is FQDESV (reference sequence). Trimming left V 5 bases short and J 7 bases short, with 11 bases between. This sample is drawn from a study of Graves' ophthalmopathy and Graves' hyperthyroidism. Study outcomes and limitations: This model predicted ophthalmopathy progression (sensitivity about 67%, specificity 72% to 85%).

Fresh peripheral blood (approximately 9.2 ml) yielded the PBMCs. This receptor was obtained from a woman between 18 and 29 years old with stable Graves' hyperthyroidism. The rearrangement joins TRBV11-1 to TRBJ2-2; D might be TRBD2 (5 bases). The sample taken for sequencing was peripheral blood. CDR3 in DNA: TGTGCCAGCAGCCATAGCGAAGGCGGGGAGCTGTTTTTG. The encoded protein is CASSHSEGGELFL.